This TCR beta chain derives from a study of blood T cell repertoires in COVID-19. Overall study context: Samples representing acute and convalescent COVID-19 were sourced from the United States, Italy and Spain. Sources were T cells, B-cell-depleted T cells, or PBMCs; the material itself was cDNA or gDNA.

Authors' methods: Reference gene primers were amplified, and this amplification served to estimate nucleated cell counts. TCRdb's table, derived via immunoSEQ multiplex PCR, lists solely in-frame clones and lacks some. The V and J calls and clone size are taken from that table; D and trimming were inferred from the DNA. The sample consists of 200,000 to 300,000 clones, roughly 79% of them appearing once. Sequenced material: peripheral blood. The TCR comes from a woman of 80 years or more with acute or convalescent COVID-19.

The CDR3 here is CASSSRQGIYEQFF. CDR3 coding DNA: TGTGCCAGCAGCTCCCGACAGGGAATCTATGAGCAGTTCTTC. The rearrangement uses TRBV7-2 and TRBJ2-1, with 7 bases identical to TRBD1. There are 14 residues in the CDR3. The germline gives CDR1 SGHTA, CDR2 FQGNSA. V was clipped by 4 bases and J by 8 bases; unmatched bases: 8. Combining the CDR3 with reference TRBV7-2 and TRBJ2-1 gives the whole variable domain GAGVSQSPSNKVTEKGKDVELRCDPISGHTALYWYRQSLGQGLEFLIYFQGNSAPDKSGLPSDRFSAERTGGSVSTLTIQRTQQEDSAVYLCASSSRQGIYEQFFGPGTRLTVL.